This T cell receptor (beta chain) was observed in a study of early T cells in non-severe SARS-CoV-2 infection. TCRdb fed the 5' RACE reads into MiXCR, producing one record per CDR3 protein. The sample contains about 48,000 distinct CDR3 sequences, around 7.7% of which appear only once. This clonotype was seen more than once but under ten times. The CDR3 spans 17 residues. Germline V gives CDR1 SGHDN, CDR2 FVKESK. J gave up 6 bases and V 2 bases, and 12 bases lay outside the gene matches. The clonotype comes from an adult who was a healthcare worker with PCR-confirmed SARS-CoV-2 infection or an uninfected control (not recorded which). Sequenced input: whole blood. This sequence joins TRBV14 and TRBJ2-3; 9 bases map to TRBD2. Here the CDR3 DNA reads TGTGCCAGCAGCCAACTCATAGCGGGGGCCAAGGGGGATACGCAGTATTTT. Its protein is CASSQLIAGAKGDTQYF.